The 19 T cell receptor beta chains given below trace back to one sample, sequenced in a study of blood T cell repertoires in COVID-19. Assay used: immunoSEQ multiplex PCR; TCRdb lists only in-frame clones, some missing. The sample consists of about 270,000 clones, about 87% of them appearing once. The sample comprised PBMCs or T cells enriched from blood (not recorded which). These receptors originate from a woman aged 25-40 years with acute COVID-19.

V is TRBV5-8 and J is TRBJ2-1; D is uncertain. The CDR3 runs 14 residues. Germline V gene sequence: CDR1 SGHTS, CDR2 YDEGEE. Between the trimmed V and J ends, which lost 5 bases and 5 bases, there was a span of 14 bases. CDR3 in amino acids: CASRDRGMDNEQFF. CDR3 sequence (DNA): TGTGCCAGCAGAGACCGAGGAATGGACAATGAGCAGTTCTTC.

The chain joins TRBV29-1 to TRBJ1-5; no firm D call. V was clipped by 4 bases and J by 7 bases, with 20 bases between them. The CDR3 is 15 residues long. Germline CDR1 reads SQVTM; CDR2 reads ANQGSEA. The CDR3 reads CSVVFQDSPSQPQHF. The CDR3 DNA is TGCAGCGTTGTCTTTCAGGACTCCCCCAGCCAGCCCCAGCATTTT. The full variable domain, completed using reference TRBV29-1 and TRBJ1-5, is SAVISQKPSRDICQRGTSLTIQCQVDSQVTMMFWYRQQPGQSLTLIATANQGSEATYESGFVIDKFPISRPNLTFSTLTVSNMSPEDSSIYLCSVVFQDSPSQPQHFGDGTRLSIL.

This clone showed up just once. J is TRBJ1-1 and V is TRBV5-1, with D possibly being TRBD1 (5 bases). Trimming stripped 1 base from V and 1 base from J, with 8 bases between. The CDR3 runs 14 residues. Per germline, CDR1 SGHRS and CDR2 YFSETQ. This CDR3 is CASSLQGPNTEAFF. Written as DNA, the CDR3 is TGCGCCAGCAGCTTGCAGGGCCCGAACACTGAAGCTTTCTTT.

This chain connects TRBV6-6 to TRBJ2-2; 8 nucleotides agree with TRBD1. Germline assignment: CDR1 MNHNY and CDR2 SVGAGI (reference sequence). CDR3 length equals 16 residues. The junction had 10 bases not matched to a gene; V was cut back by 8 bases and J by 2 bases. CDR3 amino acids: CASGQDRVGNTGELFF. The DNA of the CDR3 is TGTGCCAGCGGGCAGGACAGGGTAGGAAACACCGGGGAGCTGTTTTTT.

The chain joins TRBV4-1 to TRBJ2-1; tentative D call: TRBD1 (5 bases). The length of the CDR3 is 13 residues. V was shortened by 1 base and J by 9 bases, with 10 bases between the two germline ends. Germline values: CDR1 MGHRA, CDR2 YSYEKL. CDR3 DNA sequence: TGCGCCAGCAGCCAAGGGTATAGGGGTGAGCAGTTCTTC. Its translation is CASSQGYRGEQFF.

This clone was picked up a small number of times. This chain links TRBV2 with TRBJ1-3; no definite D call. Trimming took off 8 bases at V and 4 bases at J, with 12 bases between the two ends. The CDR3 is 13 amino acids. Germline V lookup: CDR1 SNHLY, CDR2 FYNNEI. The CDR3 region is CASGGASGNTIYF. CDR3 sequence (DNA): TGTGCCAGCGGTGGAGCGTCAGGAAACACCATATATTTT.

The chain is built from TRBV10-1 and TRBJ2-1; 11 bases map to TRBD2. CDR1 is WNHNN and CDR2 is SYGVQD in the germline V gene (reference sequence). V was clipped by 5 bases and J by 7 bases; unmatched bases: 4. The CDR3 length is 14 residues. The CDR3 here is CASSTSGRGNEQFF. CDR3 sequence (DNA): TGCGCCAGCAGTACTAGCGGGAGAGGAAATGAGCAGTTCTTC.

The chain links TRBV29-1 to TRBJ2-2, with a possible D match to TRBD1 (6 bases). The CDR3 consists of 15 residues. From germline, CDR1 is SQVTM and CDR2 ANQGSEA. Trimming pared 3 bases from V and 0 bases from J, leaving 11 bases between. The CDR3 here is CSVDSGGANTGELFF. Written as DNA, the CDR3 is TGCAGCGTTGATAGTGGGGGCGCGAACACCGGGGAGCTGTTTTTT.

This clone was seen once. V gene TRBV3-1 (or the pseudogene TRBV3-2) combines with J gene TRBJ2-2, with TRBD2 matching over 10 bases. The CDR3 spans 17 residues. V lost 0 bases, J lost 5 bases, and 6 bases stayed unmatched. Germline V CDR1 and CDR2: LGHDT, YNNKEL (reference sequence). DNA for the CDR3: TGTGCCAGCAGCCAAGATCTGCTAGCGGGAGAGACCGGGGAGCTGTTTTTT. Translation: CASSQDLLAGETGELFF.

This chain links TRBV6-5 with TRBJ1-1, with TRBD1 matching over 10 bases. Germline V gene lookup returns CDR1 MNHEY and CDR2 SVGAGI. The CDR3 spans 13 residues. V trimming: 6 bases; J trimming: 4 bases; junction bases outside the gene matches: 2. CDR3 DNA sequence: TGTGCCAGCAGACGGACAGGGGGCACTGAAGCTTTCTTT. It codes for CASRRTGGTEAFF.

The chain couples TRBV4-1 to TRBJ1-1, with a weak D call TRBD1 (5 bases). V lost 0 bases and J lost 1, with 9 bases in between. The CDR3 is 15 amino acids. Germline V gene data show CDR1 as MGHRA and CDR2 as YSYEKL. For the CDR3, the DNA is TGCGCCAGCAGCCAAGACAGGGCTCCGAACACTGAAGCTTTCTTT. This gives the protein CASSQDRAPNTEAFF.

The CDR3 DNA reads TGTGCCAGCAGTGCGTACGACGCGGTCTATGGCTACACCTTC. Residues: CASSAYDAVYGYTF. The chain couples TRBV28 to TRBJ1-2; D not certain. Germline V lookup: CDR1 MDHEN, CDR2 SYDVKM. This CDR3 spans 14 amino acids. V lost 5 bases and J lost 4, with 14 bases in between.

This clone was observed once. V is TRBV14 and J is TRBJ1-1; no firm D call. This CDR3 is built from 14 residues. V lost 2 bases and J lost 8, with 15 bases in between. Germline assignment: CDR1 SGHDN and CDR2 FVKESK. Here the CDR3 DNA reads TGTGCCAGCAGCCAAACCGGGATGTCCTGGGAAGCTTTCTTT. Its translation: CASSQTGMSWEAFF.

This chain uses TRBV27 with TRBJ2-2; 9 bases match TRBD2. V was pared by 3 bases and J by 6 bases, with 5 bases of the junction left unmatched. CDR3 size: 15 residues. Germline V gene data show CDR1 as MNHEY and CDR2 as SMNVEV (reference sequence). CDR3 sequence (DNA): TGTGCCAGCAGTTTCGGTAGCGGGAGTTCCGGGGAGCTGTTTTTT. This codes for CASSFGSGSSGELFF.

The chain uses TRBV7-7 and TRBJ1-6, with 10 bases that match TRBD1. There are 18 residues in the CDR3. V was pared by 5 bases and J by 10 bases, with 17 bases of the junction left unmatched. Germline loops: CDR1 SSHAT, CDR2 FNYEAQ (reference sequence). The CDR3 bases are TGTGCCAGCAGCCGAAGACAGGGGGCGCATCTGTTGCGGTCACCCCTCCACTTT. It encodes CASSRRQGAHLLRSPLHF.

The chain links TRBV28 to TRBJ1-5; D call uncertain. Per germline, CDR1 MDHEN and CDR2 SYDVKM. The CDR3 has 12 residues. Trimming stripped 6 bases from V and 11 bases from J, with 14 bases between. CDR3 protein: CASRIPAGSQHF. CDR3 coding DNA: TGTGCCAGCAGGATCCCGGCGGGGTCCCAGCATTTT.

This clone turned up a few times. CDR3 nucleotides: TGTGCCAGCAGTTACATGGCGGGAGAGTCCATAGAGCAGTACTTC. Its protein product is CASSYMAGESIEQYF. The V gene is TRBV6-5, the J gene TRBJ2-7, with TRBD2 matching over 7 bases. The CDR3 runs to 15 residues. The trim removed 2 bases at V and 7 bases at J, leaving 11 bases unmatched. Looked up from germline, CDR1 is MNHEY and CDR2 is SVGAGI.

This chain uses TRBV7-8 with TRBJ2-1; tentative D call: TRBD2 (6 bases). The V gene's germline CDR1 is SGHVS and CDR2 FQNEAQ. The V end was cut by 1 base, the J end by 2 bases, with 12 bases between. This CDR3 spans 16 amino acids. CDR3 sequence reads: CASSLGGDRTYNEQFF. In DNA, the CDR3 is TGTGCCAGCAGCTTAGGGGGGGATAGGACCTACAATGAGCAGTTCTTC. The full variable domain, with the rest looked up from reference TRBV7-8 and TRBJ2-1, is GAGVSQSPRYKVAKRGQDVALRCDPISGHVSLFWYQQALGQGPEFLTYFQNEAQLDKSGLPSDRFFAERPEGSVSTLKIQRTQQEDSAVYLCASSLGGDRTYNEQFFGPGTRLTVL.

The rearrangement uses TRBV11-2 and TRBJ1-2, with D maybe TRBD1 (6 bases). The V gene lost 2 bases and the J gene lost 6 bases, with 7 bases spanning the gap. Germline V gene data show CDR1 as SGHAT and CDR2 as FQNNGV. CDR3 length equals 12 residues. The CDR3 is CASSLPGDGYTF. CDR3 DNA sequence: TGTGCCAGCAGCTTACCAGGGGATGGCTACACCTTC.